Following are 30 T cell receptor beta chains from one sample sequenced in a study of blood T cell repertoires in COVID-19. Repertoires were generated with immunoSEQ multiplex PCR, while TCRdb's copy carries only in-frame clones and drops some. Of about 15,000 clones in the sample, about 85% are singletons; the top ten hold roughly 15%. Sample: peripheral blood. The receptors derive from a human donor in a cohort sampled during active COVID-19.

This clone turned up a few times. This chain uses TRBV12-3 or TRBV12-4 with TRBJ1-4, with D possibly TRBD1 on 5 matching bases. Trimming removed 3 bases from V and 13 bases from J, with 12 bases in between. This CDR3 is built from 12 residues. The CDR3 bases are TGTGCCAGCAGTTTTGGGGGGTTAGCACTGTTTTTT. Its translation is CASSFGGLALFF.

The chain links TRBV5-8 to TRBJ2-5; tentative D call: TRBD1 (5 bases). Deletions cut 6 bases from V and 5 bases from J, with 11 bases between. CDR3 length: 12 residues. Germline V gives CDR1 SGHTS, CDR2 YDEGEE. CDR3 protein: CASNTGRETQYF. CDR3 nucleotide sequence: TGTGCCAGCAACACAGGCCGGGAGACCCAGTACTTC.

This clone occurred once. V usage is TRBV5-1 and J usage is TRBJ2-1; TRBD2 aligns across 12 bases. The germline gives CDR1 SGHRS, CDR2 YFSETQ. The length of the CDR3 is 17 residues. V dropped 3 bases and J dropped 1; count of bases not matched to a gene: 5. CDR3 loop: CASSSTSGGASYNEQFF. The CDR3 DNA reads as TGCGCCAGCAGCTCGACTAGCGGGGGTGCTTCCTACAATGAGCAGTTCTTC.

The J gene is TRBJ1-6, the V gene TRBV30; 7 nucleotides agree with TRBD1. With V trimmed by 2 bases and J by 5 bases, 3 bases remained unmatched. Looked up from germline, CDR1 is GTSNPN and CDR2 is SVGIG (reference sequence). The CDR3 is made up of 14 amino acids. CDR3 in amino acids: CAWSRGTDNSPLHF. As DNA, the CDR3 is TGTGCCTGGAGTAGAGGGACAGATAATTCACCCCTCCACTTT.

V usage is TRBV27 and J usage is TRBJ1-5, with 8 bases aligning to TRBD1. This CDR3 region has 17 residues. J lost 0 bases, V lost 6 bases, and 10 bases had no gene match. Germline values: CDR1 MNHEY, CDR2 SMNVEV (reference sequence). In DNA, the CDR3 is TGTGCCAGCAGCCCCGGACAGGGATTATATAGCAATCAGCCCCAGCATTTT. It codes for CASSPGQGLYSNQPQHF.

The chain combines TRBV9 with TRBJ1-1; 8 bases are a match to TRBD1. This CDR3 spans 15 amino acids. Germline lookup yields CDR1 SGDLS and CDR2 YYNGEE. Trimming at V came to 3 bases and at J to 8 bases, leaving 12 bases not matched to a gene. CDR3 DNA sequence: TGTGCCAGCAGCGGTCACCGGACAGGGAGGGAGGAAGCTTTCTTT. Protein sequence: CASSGHRTGREEAFF.

This clone was detected only once. The chain combines TRBV18 with TRBJ1-1; D call uncertain. The CDR3 has 12 amino acids. Germline lookup yields CDR1 KGHSH and CDR2 LQKENI. Between the trimmed V and J ends, which lost 3 bases and 1 base, there was a span of 3 bases. The DNA of the CDR3 is TGTGCCAGCTCACCCGGGAACACTGAAGCTTTCTTT. It encodes CASSPGNTEAFF.

The CDR3 loop is CASSQGSGRGSDTQYF. In nucleotides, the CDR3 is TGTGCCAGCAGCCAAGGTAGCGGGAGGGGATCAGATACGCAGTATTTT. V usage is TRBV3-1 (or the pseudogene TRBV3-2) and J usage is TRBJ2-3, with 11 nucleotides matching TRBD2. The CDR3 is 16 residues long. Germline V gene lookup returns CDR1 LGHDT and CDR2 YNNKEL (reference sequence). V was clipped by 1 base and J by 4 bases; unmatched bases: 4.

This clone was counted once. The chain is built from TRBV2 and TRBJ1-1, with D possibly TRBD1 on 5 matching bases. Trimming took 8 bases from V and 6 from J, leaving 19 bases between them. CDR1 SNHLY and CDR2 FYNNEI come from the germline V gene. The CDR3 length is 14 residues. The CDR3 protein is CASGGFGGASEAFF. The CDR3 DNA sequence: TGTGCCAGCGGGGGGTTCGGAGGGGCTTCTGAAGCTTTCTTT.

The chain combines TRBV12-3 or TRBV12-4 with TRBJ1-1; 9 bases fit TRBD1. The CDR3 has 13 residues. J gave up 6 bases and V 6 bases, and 5 bases lay outside the gene matches. The CDR3 here is CASSPGQGSEAFF. CDR3 DNA sequence: TGTGCCAGCAGCCCGGGACAGGGATCTGAAGCTTTCTTT.

This chain links TRBV5-1 with TRBJ2-1; D may be TRBD2 (5 bases). Germline V gene data show CDR1 as SGHRS and CDR2 as YFSETQ. The CDR3 contains 15 residues. Trimming took 0 bases from V and 9 from J, leaving 16 bases between them. DNA for the CDR3: TGCGCCAGCAGCTTGGCCCCTGCGGACGGGATTGAGCAGTTCTTC. As protein: CASSLAPADGIEQFF.

The chain uses TRBV6-5 and TRBJ1-2; D remains ambiguous. The CDR3 is made up of 13 amino acids. V lost 4 bases, J lost 6 bases, and 12 bases lay in between. Germline V gene lookup returns CDR1 MNHEY and CDR2 SVGAGI. The CDR3 region has the DNA TGTGCCAGCAGTTGGTCAGGAGGAAATGGCTACACCTTC. Protein sequence: CASSWSGGNGYTF.

This clone has only a few counts. Here the CDR3 DNA reads TGTGCCAGCAGCTCCCAGACAGGGGGCCCCTACGAGCAGTACTTC. Translating it yields CASSSQTGGPYEQYF. The chain combines TRBV7-9 with TRBJ2-7; 10 bases line up with TRBD1. This CDR3 has 15 amino acids. V trimming: 4 bases; J trimming: 2 bases; junction bases outside the gene matches: 5. Germline V gene data show CDR1 as SEHNR and CDR2 as FQNEAQ (reference sequence).

This chain connects TRBV6-5 to TRBJ1-2; D is unresolved. Trimming cost V 0 bases and J 8 bases, with 13 bases left between them. This CDR3 spans 14 amino acids. Per germline, CDR1 MNHEY and CDR2 SVGAGI. The CDR3 DNA is TGTGCCAGCAGTTACTCGAGTAGCAGAAACGGCTACACCTTC. Protein product: CASSYSSSRNGYTF.

This clone showed up just a few times. The CDR3: CASSYRDRSYYGYTF. Written as DNA, the CDR3 is TGTGCCAGCAGTTACAGGGACAGGTCCTACTATGGCTACACCTTC. This sequence joins TRBV6-5 and TRBJ1-2, with TRBD1 identical over 8 bases. Germline assignment: CDR1 MNHEY and CDR2 SVGAGI. The CDR3 runs to 15 residues. V shed 2 bases, J shed 3 bases, and the junction held 5 bases outside the gene matches.

The chain uses TRBV5-1 and TRBJ1-2; 10 bases match TRBD1. V lost 0 bases to trimming and J lost 6 bases; unmatched junction nucleotides: 2. Looked up from germline, CDR1 is SGHRS and CDR2 is YFSETQ. This CDR3 has 14 amino acids. CDR3 amino acids: CASSLETGGNGYTF. DNA of the CDR3: TGCGCCAGCAGCTTGGAGACAGGGGGCAATGGCTACACCTTC.

The V gene is TRBV7-9, the J gene TRBJ1-1, with 7 bases aligning to TRBD1. Losses at the gene ends were 5 bases for V and 1 base for J; bases not matched to a gene: 1. Germline loops: CDR1 SEHNR, CDR2 FQNEAQ (reference sequence). CDR3 size: 13 residues. The CDR3 spells CASSQGGNTEAFF. The CDR3 nucleotides read TGTGCCAGCAGCCAGGGGGGGAACACTGAAGCTTTCTTT. Full variable domain (missing parts from reference TRBV7-9 and TRBJ1-1): DTGVSQNPRHKITKRGQNVTFRCDPISEHNRLYWYRQTLGQGPEFLTYFQNEAQLEKSRLLSDRFSAERPKGSFSTLEIQRTEQGDSAMYLCASSQGGNTEAFFGQGTRLTVV.

This clone showed up just a few times. V gene TRBV9 combines with J gene TRBJ1-2; 10 bases are shared with TRBD1. Trimming removed 4 bases from V and 8 bases from J; junction bases left unmatched: 14. Per the germline V gene, CDR1 is SGDLS and CDR2 is YYNGEE. The CDR3 contains 16 residues. The CDR3 nucleotides read TGTGCCAGCAGCAGACCCGGGACAGGGGACGTATGGGGCTACACCTTC. Its protein product is CASSRPGTGDVWGYTF.

The chain couples TRBV5-1 to TRBJ2-2, with D possibly TRBD1 on 5 matching bases. Germline assignment: CDR1 SGHRS and CDR2 YFSETQ. CDR3 size: 15 residues. V gave up 2 bases and J gave up 0 bases, with 8 bases separating them. The CDR3 sequence: CASSLQDANTGELFF. The CDR3 DNA is TGCGCCAGCAGCTTACAGGACGCGAACACCGGGGAGCTGTTTTTT.

The chain links TRBV6-5 to TRBJ2-1; the match to TRBD1 covers 7 bases. Trimming cost V 8 bases and J 6 bases; bases outside gene matches: 10. Germline loops: CDR1 MNHEY, CDR2 SVGAGI. CDR3 size: 14 residues. This CDR3 reads CASSPPGGSNEQFF. CDR3 sequence (DNA): TGTGCCAGCTCCCCCCCAGGGGGATCCAATGAGCAGTTCTTC.

The chain recombines TRBV3-1 (or the pseudogene TRBV3-2) with TRBJ1-3; TRBD1 is a possible D gene (6 bases). Germline CDR1 and CDR2: LGHDT and YNNKEL (reference sequence). V shed 4 bases and J shed 0 bases, with 10 bases lying between them. The CDR3 loop spans 15 amino acids. CDR3: CASSLGTHSGNTIYF. In nucleotides, the CDR3 is TGTGCCAGCAGCCTCGGGACACACTCTGGAAACACCATATATTTT.

In DNA form, the CDR3 reads TGCGCCAGCAGCCGACAGGGGGTTTCCACTGAAGCTTTCTTT. Amino acids: CASSRQGVSTEAFF. This sequence joins TRBV4-1 and TRBJ1-1; TRBD1 aligns across 9 bases. The germline V gene has CDR1 MGHRA and CDR2 YSYEKL. There are 14 residues in the CDR3. The ends lost 4 bases at V and 4 bases at J; junction bases unmatched: 4.

This clone has just one count. The chain uses TRBV28 and TRBJ2-1; no clear D. V gave up 5 bases and J gave up 0 bases, with 11 bases separating them. The CDR3 is 15 amino acids. Germline V CDR1 and CDR2: MDHEN, SYDVKM. The CDR3 sequence: CASSGTESSYNEQFF. In DNA, the CDR3 is TGTGCCAGCAGTGGTACAGAGAGCTCCTACAATGAGCAGTTCTTC.

V and J are TRBV7-8 and TRBJ1-6; no clear D gene. Trimming cost V 1 base and J 7 bases, with 8 bases left between them. CDR3 length: 14 residues. Per germline, CDR1 SGHVS and CDR2 FQNEAQ. This CDR3 is CASSLGGANSPLHF. CDR3 nucleotides: TGTGCCAGCAGCTTAGGGGGAGCAAATTCACCCCTCCACTTT.

The CDR3 DNA sequence: TGCGCCAGCAGCTGGTACTCCCAGGGGGCCGCGGGTGGCTACACCTTC. Protein sequence: CASSWYSQGAAGGYTF. J is TRBJ1-2 and V is TRBV5-1; 8 bases agree with TRBD1. V shed 3 bases and J 7 bases; nucleotides not matched to a gene: 14. The CDR3 has 16 residues. CDR1 and CDR2 from the germline V gene are SGHRS and YFSETQ.

In regard to this clone: Germline is not matched at one junction end, which may reflect a read error. The J gene is TRBJ2-1, the V gene TRBV6-2 or TRBV6-3; 14 positions agree with TRBD2. The CDR3 loop spans 13 amino acids. From germline, CDR1 is MNHEY and CDR2 SVGEGT. The CDR3: CASSVGTSGSLVF. As DNA, the CDR3 is TGTGCCAGCAGTGTGGGGACTAGCGGGAGTTTGGTCTTC.

The gene calls are TRBV27 and TRBJ2-7, with D perhaps matching TRBD2 (6 bases). Germline V gives CDR1 MNHEY, CDR2 SMNVEV (reference sequence). V lost 6 bases, J lost 0 bases, and 18 bases lay in between. The CDR3 runs 16 residues. This chain's CDR3 is CASRTVLASSSYEQYF. As DNA, the CDR3 is TGTGCCAGCAGAACAGTACTAGCTTCGAGCTCCTACGAGCAGTACTTC.

The chain joins TRBV6-1 to TRBJ2-7; TRBD1 might be the D (6 bases). There are 15 residues in the CDR3. Trimming removed 0 bases from V and 2 bases from J, with 11 bases in between. The germline gives CDR1 MNHNS, CDR2 SASEGT. CDR3 nucleotides: TGTGCCAGCAGTGAAGCAGGAGGACAGCCCTACGAGCAGTACTTC. This gives the protein CASSEAGGQPYEQYF.

The gene calls are TRBV7-2 and TRBJ1-5; D not resolved. The germline CDR1 and CDR2 sequences are SGHTA and FQGNSA. The V end lost 0 bases, the J end lost 3 bases, and 9 bases lay between the germline ends. The CDR3 is 15 amino acids. CDR3 sequence (DNA): TGTGCCAGCAGCTTAGCCCCACAGATCAATCAGCCCCAGCATTTT. Its protein is CASSLAPQINQPQHF.

Only a few counts were recorded for this clone. The V and J genes are TRBV4-3 and TRBJ1-2; TRBD1 matches 7 bases. V gave up 6 bases and J gave up 9 bases; unmatched junction bases: 7. The germline CDR1 and CDR2 sequences are LGHNA and YSLEER. The CDR3 runs to 12 residues. CDR3 coding DNA: TGCGCCAGCAGAGGGGGCTCCGCCCGCTACACCTTC. It translates to CASRGGSARYTF.